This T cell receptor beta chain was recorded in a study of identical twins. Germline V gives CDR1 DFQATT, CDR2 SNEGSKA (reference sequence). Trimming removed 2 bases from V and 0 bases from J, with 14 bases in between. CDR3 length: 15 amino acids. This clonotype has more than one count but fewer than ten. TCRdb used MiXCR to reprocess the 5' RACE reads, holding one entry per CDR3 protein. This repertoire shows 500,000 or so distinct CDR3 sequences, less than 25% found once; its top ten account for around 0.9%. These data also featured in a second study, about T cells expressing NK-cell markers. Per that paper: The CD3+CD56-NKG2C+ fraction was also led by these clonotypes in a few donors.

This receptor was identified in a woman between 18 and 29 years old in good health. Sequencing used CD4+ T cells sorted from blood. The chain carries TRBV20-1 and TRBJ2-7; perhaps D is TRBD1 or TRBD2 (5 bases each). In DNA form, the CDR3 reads TGCAGTGCTAGATCCTCGGGACGCAGCTCCTACGAGCAGTACTTC. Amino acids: CSARSSGRSSYEQYF.